These T cell receptor beta chains were read from a single sample in a study of T cells after yellow fever vaccination. TCRdb reanalysed the 5' RACE reads using MiXCR and keeps one entry per CDR3 protein. This sample yields around 340,000 distinct CDR3 sequences, of which approximately 12% are seen a single time; 3.2% belongs to the top ten. Here the sequenced sample was CD4+ T cells sorted from PBMCs, taken 15 days after the yellow fever booster vaccination. The receptors originated from a man between 18 and 35 years old who received the YFV17D yellow fever vaccine. CDR3s include the opening cysteine and the closing phenylalanine or tryptophan. Each record gives: CDR3 length, V gene, J gene, clone size, D gene, CDR3 DNA, CDR3 protein. D genes are given only for firm matches. Clone size, where shown, is once, few, many, or a class for clones that have expanded.

13	TRBV6-1	TRBJ2-5	few	-	TGTGCCAGCGTACCGGGCCACCAAGAGACCCAGTACTTC	CASVPGHQETQYF
14	TRBV12-3/TRBV12-4	TRBJ2-5	-	TRBD2	TGTGCCAGCAGTTACGGGGGGTCTGGAGAGACCCAGTACTTC	CASSYGGSGETQYF
14	TRBV20-1	TRBJ1-1	-	-	TGCAGTGCTACCCTGGGGGGCTTTTACACTGAAGCTTTCTTT	CSATLGGFYTEAFF
14	TRBV6-5	TRBJ1-2	few	-	TGTGCCAGCAGTCTCTCCAGGGGCGACTATGGCTACACCTTC	CASSLSRGDYGYTF
16	TRBV5-1	TRBJ2-2	few	-	TGCGCCAGCAGCTTGGCCTCGGGCAGGGTCACCGGGGAGCTGTTTTTT	CASSLASGRVTGELFF
14	TRBV5-5	TRBJ1-5	-	-	TGTGCCAGCAGCTTGGTCCCGGTCAATCAGCCCCAGCATTTT	CASSLVPVNQPQHF
13	TRBV6-5	TRBJ2-4	few	-	TGTGCCAGCAGCTTGAGGGTTCGGGACATTCAGTACTTC	CASSLRVRDIQYF
15	TRBV6-5	TRBJ2-7	-	-	TGTGCCAGCAGTTACTCGAGGAGGGGCCCCTACGAGCAGTACTTC	CASSYSRRGPYEQYF
16	TRBV12-3/TRBV12-4	TRBJ1-4	-	-	TGTGCCAGCAGTTTTGGGAACCGGGGGGGAAATGAAAAACTGTTTTTT	CASSFGNRGGNEKLFF
13	TRBV7-2	TRBJ2-5	few	TRBD2	TGTGCCAGCAGCTTAGTTTACGCGGGGGGGCCGGACTTC	CASSLVYAGGPDF
13	TRBV5-1	TRBJ1-2	few	TRBD1	TGCGCCAGCGGGAGACAGGGGGCGGATGGCTACACCTTC	CASGRQGADGYTF
14	TRBV7-9	TRBJ2-3	-	-	TGTGCCAGCAGCTTATTCCAGGGCCATTCGGCGCAGTATTTT	CASSLFQGHSAQYF
14	TRBV5-1	TRBJ2-3	-	-	TGCGCCAGCAGCCTCGGGACGTTGGGAGATACGCAGTATTTT	CASSLGTLGDTQYF
14	TRBV25-1	TRBJ1-1	-	-	TGTGCCAGCAGTGATAGGGCGAGGAACACTGAAGCTTTCTTT	CASSDRARNTEAFF
14	TRBV3-1	TRBJ2-3	many	-	TGTGCCAGCAGCCAAGGGATAGAATCAGATACGCAGTATTTT	CASSQGIESDTQYF
17	TRBV11-2	TRBJ2-7	-	-	TGTGCCAGCAGCTTTCCTCTTCAGCCGTACCGAACCTACGAGCAGTACTTC	CASSFPLQPYRTYEQYF
15	TRBV7-2	TRBJ1-1	many	TRBD1	TGTGCCAGCAGCTTAGGACAGGGGCAGATCACTGAAGCTTTCTTT	CASSLGQGQITEAFF
16	TRBV6-5	TRBJ1-2	-	TRBD1	TGTGCCAGCAGTTACTCCGACAGGGGGCGCAAAGATGGCTACACCTTC	CASSYSDRGRKDGYTF
14	TRBV4-1	TRBJ2-1	few	-	TGCGCCAGCAGCCAAGGCCCTCTCTATCAGGGGCAGTTCTTC	CASSQGPLYQGQFF
15	TRBV10-3	TRBJ2-2	-	-	TGTGCCATCAGACCCCGGGACCCTCAGACCGGGGAGCTGTTTTTT	CAIRPRDPQTGELFF
15	TRBV25-1	TRBJ2-7	few	TRBD2	TGTGCCAGCAGTTACCCGACTAGCGGGGGCTACGAGCAGTACTTC	CASSYPTSGGYEQYF
13	TRBV7-8	TRBJ2-2	many	-	TGTGCCAGCAGCTTATCGAGGGGCGGGGAGCTGTTTTTT	CASSLSRGGELFF
14	TRBV7-2	TRBJ2-5	-	-	TGTGCCAGCAGCTCTACCAGGGGGGTAGAGACCCAGTACTTC	CASSSTRGVETQYF
14	TRBV5-4	TRBJ2-3	-	TRBD2	TGTGCCAGCACCCTAGCGGGGCAGATAGGTACGCAGTATTTT	CASTLAGQIGTQYF
16	TRBV7-2	TRBJ2-5	few	TRBD2	TGTGCCAGCAGCTTAGCCGGGGGGGCCACAAAAGAGACCCAGTACTTC	CASSLAGGATKETQYF
13	TRBV20-1	TRBJ2-3	-	-	TGCAGTGCTAGAGATCCGCATCCGGATACGCAGTATTTT	CSARDPHPDTQYF
14	TRBV9	TRBJ1-1	-	-	TGTGCCAGCGGCCCCGGCGTCGGGAACACTGAAGCTTTCTTT	CASGPGVGNTEAFF
13	TRBV29-1	TRBJ1-4	-	-	TGCAGCGTTGAAAGGGGAACTTTTGGAAAACTGTTTTTT	CSVERGTFGKLFF
12	TRBV7-2	TRBJ2-3	-	-	TGTGCCAGCAGCGCCCAATCAGATACGCAGTATTTT	CASSAQSDTQYF
15	TRBV5-1	TRBJ1-1	-	-	TGCGCCAGCAGCTTGGAGGAGGGCTGGGACACTGAAGCTTTCTTT	CASSLEEGWDTEAFF
17	TRBV7-9	TRBJ2-3	-	-	TGTGCCAGCAGCTTATTAAGGGCTCTAGCGTCTGCAGATACGCAGTATTTT	CASSLLRALASADTQYF
14	TRBV25-1	TRBJ1-1	few	-	TGTGCCAGCAGCGACTTCAGGGCGAACACTGAAGCTTTCTTT	CASSDFRANTEAFF
12	TRBV6-5	TRBJ2-6	-	-	TGTGCCAGCAGGGGGGAGGCCAACGTCCTGACTTTC	CASRGEANVLTF
15	TRBV11-2	TRBJ2-1	few	-	TGTGCCAGCAGCTTTCGAGGGCTCCCGTACAATGAGCAGTTCTTC	CASSFRGLPYNEQFF
14	TRBV29-1	TRBJ2-4	many	-	TGCAGCGTTGGGCTCGCTGGGGGGTTGGACATTCAGTACTTC	CSVGLAGGLDIQYF
13	TRBV24-1	TRBJ2-3	-	TRBD2	TGTGCCACCAGTGACGAGGGACTAGCTGCGCAGTATTTT	CATSDEGLAAQYF